Listed below are T cell receptor beta chains from one sample, sequenced in a study of identical twins. One entry per CDR3 protein results from TCRdb running MiXCR on the 5' RACE reads. The sample contains about 200,000 distinct CDR3 sequences, roughly 7.1% of which appear only once. A further study also used this sample, focusing on T cells expressing NK-cell markers.

Sequencing input: CD8+ T cells sorted from blood. These TCRs come from a woman aged 18-30 years in good health. Both conserved end residues are part of each CDR3. D genes are given only for firm matches. Clone size is given for some rows only: seen once, a few or many times, or a class if the clone is expanded.

D gene: TRBD2; J gene: TRBJ2-5; CDR3 length: 21; clone size: -; V gene: TRBV20-1; CDR3 DNA: TGCAGTGCCCCCCCGGGACAGGGGGATCCGTGGACTAGCGGGGGTAGGGAGACCCAGTACTTC; CDR3 protein: CSAPPGQGDPWTSGGRETQYF
D gene: TRBD2; J gene: TRBJ2-1; CDR3 length: 16; clone size: many; V gene: TRBV12-3/TRBV12-4; CDR3 DNA: TGTGCCAGCTTTCCTAGCGGGGGGGCCGGATCTCTTGAGCAGTTCTTC; CDR3 protein: CASFPSGGAGSLEQFF
D gene: TRBD2; J gene: TRBJ2-1; CDR3 length: 14; clone size: many; V gene: TRBV25-1; CDR3 DNA: TGTGCCAGCGGATGGGGGAGGGCCTACAATGAGCAGTTCTTC; CDR3 protein: CASGWGRAYNEQFF
D gene: -; J gene: TRBJ2-3; CDR3 length: 16; clone size: few; V gene: TRBV9; CDR3 DNA: TGTGCCAGCAGCCCCGAGGGGGGGGGCGCGGAAGATACGCAGTATTTT; CDR3 protein: CASSPEGGGAEDTQYF
D gene: -; J gene: TRBJ1-1; CDR3 length: 12; clone size: many; V gene: TRBV12-3/TRBV12-4; CDR3 DNA: TGTGCCAGCAGTTCCTTTGGGGGCGAAGCTTTCTTT; CDR3 protein: CASSSFGGEAFF
D gene: -; J gene: TRBJ1-2; CDR3 length: 11; clone size: few; V gene: TRBV29-1; CDR3 DNA: TGCAGCGTTAGCCAGGAGAGGGGCTACACCTTC; CDR3 protein: CSVSQERGYTF
D gene: -; J gene: TRBJ2-7; CDR3 length: 13; clone size: few; V gene: TRBV21-1; CDR3 DNA: TGTGCCACCCGGGGGGGTTACCGAATCGGGCAGTACTTC; CDR3 protein: CATRGGYRIGQYF
D gene: TRBD1; J gene: TRBJ1-2; CDR3 length: 15; clone size: -; V gene: TRBV27; CDR3 DNA: TGTGCCAGCAGTACTCGGGACAGCCCTAACTATGGCTATACCTTC; CDR3 protein: CASSTRDSPNYGYTF
D gene: -; J gene: TRBJ2-7; CDR3 length: 14; clone size: many; V gene: TRBV7-8; CDR3 DNA: TGTGCCAGCAGCTTAGTAGGCACGTCCTACGAGCAGTACTTC; CDR3 protein: CASSLVGTSYEQYF
D gene: -; J gene: TRBJ2-7; CDR3 length: 13; clone size: few; V gene: TRBV6-5; CDR3 DNA: TGTGCCAGCAGTTATGACGGCTCCTACGAGCAGTACTTC; CDR3 protein: CASSYDGSYEQYF
D gene: -; J gene: TRBJ1-1; CDR3 length: 13; clone size: many; V gene: TRBV7-9; CDR3 DNA: TGTGCCAGCAGCTTAACCGGTCCCCCTGAAGCTTTCTTT; CDR3 protein: CASSLTGPPEAFF
D gene: TRBD2; J gene: TRBJ2-1; CDR3 length: 14; clone size: many; V gene: TRBV13; CDR3 DNA: TGTGCCAGCAGCTTAGGTCTAGCGGGAGCTGAGCAGTTCTTC; CDR3 protein: CASSLGLAGAEQFF
D gene: -; J gene: TRBJ1-2; CDR3 length: 13; clone size: many; V gene: TRBV7-9; CDR3 DNA: TGTGCCAGCAGCCTCGGGACCCTGTATGGCTACACCTTC; CDR3 protein: CASSLGTLYGYTF
D gene: -; J gene: TRBJ2-1; CDR3 length: 13; clone size: few; V gene: TRBV6-1; CDR3 DNA: TGTGCCAGCGGGGCCACAGGTCCCCATGAGCAGTTCTTC; CDR3 protein: CASGATGPHEQFF
D gene: -; J gene: TRBJ1-2; CDR3 length: 13; clone size: few; V gene: TRBV9; CDR3 DNA: TGTGCCAGCAGCGCTAAGGGGGGGACCGGCTACACCTTC; CDR3 protein: CASSAKGGTGYTF
D gene: -; J gene: TRBJ2-1; CDR3 length: 14; clone size: many; V gene: TRBV12-3/TRBV12-4; CDR3 DNA: TGTGCCAGCAGGGAATGGAGCTCCTACAATGAGCAGTTCTTC; CDR3 protein: CASREWSSYNEQFF
D gene: TRBD2; J gene: TRBJ2-5; CDR3 length: 15; clone size: few; V gene: TRBV12-3/TRBV12-4; CDR3 DNA: TGTGCCAGCAGTTCCCCGACTAGCGGCCAAGAGACCCAGTACTTC; CDR3 protein: CASSSPTSGQETQYF
D gene: TRBD1; J gene: TRBJ1-5; CDR3 length: 14; clone size: -; V gene: TRBV27; CDR3 DNA: TGTGCCAGCAGTTTAGTCAGGGGGGGGCAGCCCCAGCATTTT; CDR3 protein: CASSLVRGGQPQHF
D gene: -; J gene: TRBJ2-2; CDR3 length: 16; clone size: many; V gene: TRBV10-3; CDR3 DNA: TGTGCCATCACCATGCCGGGACCTAGTGGACCCGGGGAGCTGTTTTTT; CDR3 protein: CAITMPGPSGPGELFF
D gene: TRBD2; J gene: TRBJ2-1; CDR3 length: 14; clone size: few; V gene: TRBV4-1; CDR3 DNA: TGCGCCAGCAGCCAGGGACTAGCGTCGGATGAGCAGTTCTTC; CDR3 protein: CASSQGLASDEQFF
D gene: TRBD2; J gene: TRBJ2-1; CDR3 length: 16; clone size: few; V gene: TRBV7-9; CDR3 DNA: TGTGCCAGCAGCCCCTGGCGGGAGCCCCTATACAATGAGCAGTTCTTC; CDR3 protein: CASSPWREPLYNEQFF
D gene: TRBD1; J gene: TRBJ1-2; CDR3 length: 12; clone size: -; V gene: TRBV29-1; CDR3 DNA: TGCAGCGTTGAGTACAGGGGCTATGGCTACACCTTC; CDR3 protein: CSVEYRGYGYTF
D gene: -; J gene: TRBJ2-7; CDR3 length: 14; clone size: many; V gene: TRBV7-9; CDR3 DNA: TGTGCCAGCAGCTTAAACGGGATCTACTACGAGCAGTACTTC; CDR3 protein: CASSLNGIYYEQYF
D gene: -; J gene: TRBJ1-1; CDR3 length: 15; clone size: many; V gene: TRBV12-3/TRBV12-4; CDR3 DNA: TGTGCCAGCAGTTTAGGGGGCTACTTGGACACTGAAGCTTTCTTT; CDR3 protein: CASSLGGYLDTEAFF
D gene: -; J gene: TRBJ2-7; CDR3 length: 12; clone size: medium-sized; V gene: TRBV5-1; CDR3 DNA: TGCGCCAGCAGTAGTGACAGCTACGAGCAGTACTTC; CDR3 protein: CASSSDSYEQYF
D gene: -; J gene: TRBJ1-2; CDR3 length: 13; clone size: few; V gene: TRBV12-3/TRBV12-4; CDR3 DNA: TGTGCCAGCAGTCACGGCAGGGTCTATGGCTACACCTTC; CDR3 protein: CASSHGRVYGYTF
D gene: -; J gene: TRBJ2-5; CDR3 length: 13; clone size: many; V gene: TRBV7-9; CDR3 DNA: TGTGCCAGCAGCTTAGATCGGAGGGAGACCCAGTACTTC; CDR3 protein: CASSLDRRETQYF
D gene: -; J gene: TRBJ2-1; CDR3 length: 12; clone size: few; V gene: TRBV20-1; CDR3 DNA: TGCAGTGCCTCTTTGACCTACAATGAGCAGTTCTTC; CDR3 protein: CSASLTYNEQFF
D gene: -; J gene: TRBJ2-3; CDR3 length: 15; clone size: -; V gene: TRBV29-1; CDR3 DNA: TGCAGCGGGTACGTAGACAGCCAAAGCACAGATACGCAGTATTTT; CDR3 protein: CSGYVDSQSTDTQYF
D gene: -; J gene: TRBJ2-1; CDR3 length: 14; clone size: many; V gene: TRBV7-6; CDR3 DNA: TGTGCCAGCAGCCTGCTTGTGGGGGACAATGAGCAGTTCTTC; CDR3 protein: CASSLLVGDNEQFF
D gene: -; J gene: TRBJ1-2; CDR3 length: 13; clone size: -; V gene: TRBV12-3/TRBV12-4; CDR3 DNA: TGTGCCAGCAGCCCGGGACACAATTATGGCTACACCTTC; CDR3 protein: CASSPGHNYGYTF
D gene: -; J gene: TRBJ1-5; CDR3 length: 13; clone size: few; V gene: TRBV9; CDR3 DNA: TGTGCCAGCAGCGTACCCCGGGGACAGCCCCAGCATTTT; CDR3 protein: CASSVPRGQPQHF
D gene: -; J gene: TRBJ2-7; CDR3 length: 14; clone size: many; V gene: TRBV7-2; CDR3 DNA: TGTGCCGGTCATCGCAGGGGGGCTCGCTACGAGCAGTACTTC; CDR3 protein: CAGHRRGARYEQYF
D gene: TRBD1; J gene: TRBJ2-1; CDR3 length: 14; clone size: many; V gene: TRBV6-1; CDR3 DNA: TGTGCCAGCAGGCGACAGGGGGCGGTCAATGAGCAGTTCTTC; CDR3 protein: CASRRQGAVNEQFF
D gene: -; J gene: TRBJ1-2; CDR3 length: 12; clone size: -; V gene: TRBV20-1; CDR3 DNA: TGCAGTGCGCCCCAAGGGGGGAATGGCTACACCTTC; CDR3 protein: CSAPQGGNGYTF
D gene: -; J gene: TRBJ2-5; CDR3 length: 14; clone size: many; V gene: TRBV5-1; CDR3 DNA: TGCGCCAGCAGCTTGCGGAGTTTCCAAGAGACCCAGTACTTC; CDR3 protein: CASSLRSFQETQYF
D gene: TRBD2; J gene: TRBJ2-1; CDR3 length: 17; clone size: -; V gene: TRBV18; CDR3 DNA: TGTGCCAGCTCACCCGACGGACTAGCGGGGGGGCGCGGTGAGCAGTTCTTC; CDR3 protein: CASSPDGLAGGRGEQFF
D gene: -; J gene: TRBJ2-7; CDR3 length: 14; clone size: -; V gene: TRBV20-1; CDR3 DNA: TGCAGTGCTAGAGATCTCCTTGGACTTTACGAGCAGTACTTC; CDR3 protein: CSARDLLGLYEQYF
D gene: -; J gene: TRBJ1-2; CDR3 length: 10; clone size: few; V gene: TRBV12-3/TRBV12-4; CDR3 DNA: TGTGCCAGCAGCCAGGGGAGGGCCACCTTC; CDR3 protein: CASSQGRATF
D gene: TRBD1; J gene: TRBJ1-6; CDR3 length: 16; clone size: few; V gene: TRBV27; CDR3 DNA: TGTGCCAGCAGTGCCTACGGGACAGCGAACGGTTCACCCCTCCACTTT; CDR3 protein: CASSAYGTANGSPLHF
D gene: -; J gene: TRBJ1-2; CDR3 length: 15; clone size: few; V gene: TRBV3-1; CDR3 DNA: TGTGCCAGCAGCTCGTCGAACAGTTTGGGTTATGGCTACACCTTC; CDR3 protein: CASSSSNSLGYGYTF